This T cell receptor beta chain stems from a study of shared clonotypes between healthy human individuals. V was shortened by 7 bases and J by 5 bases, with 19 bases between the two germline ends. In germline, CDR1 is MGHDK, CDR2 SYGVNS. This CDR3 spans 15 amino acids. Generated by immunoSEQ multiplex PCR, the TCRdb table keeps only in-frame clones and is missing some. The profile shows under 2.5 million clones, roughly 92% of them singletons. The chain links TRBV25-1 to TRBJ2-3, with D perhaps TRBD2 (6 bases). This receptor was identified in a man between 18 and 35 years old in good health. Some clones in this sample may be carry-over from other donors' samples. Material: naive CD4+ T cells from PBMCs. Indicated subset: CD45RA+ positively selected. CDR3 bases: TGTGCCAGCATGCGGGGAGAAGCGTCTCTAGATACGCAGTATTTT. It encodes CASMRGEASLDTQYF. Combining the CDR3 with reference TRBV25-1 and TRBJ2-3 gives the whole variable domain EADIYQTPRYLVIGTGKKITLECSQTMGHDKMYWYQQDPGMELHLIHYSYGVNSTEKGDLSSESTVSRIRTEHFPLTLESARPSHTSQYLCASMRGEASLDTQYFGPGTRLTVL.